A selection of T cell receptor beta chains follows, all from one sample in a study of spatial heterogeneity in lung cancer. TCRdb ran MiXCR on the 5' RACE reads and lists one entry per CDR3 protein. The sample lists around 9,000 distinct CDR3 sequences; roughly 5% were seen once. The sample was lung tumor tissue, taken at surgery. These receptors were taken from a female donor with early-stage non-small cell lung cancer. The CDR3 runs from the conserved cysteine through the conserved F or W. A D gene is named only where the DNA matches it firmly. The size entry is marked missing in some rows and otherwise reads once, few, many or a size class.

CDR3: CASRPDRGGNQPQHF
DNA: TGTGCCAGCAGACCCGACAGGGGAGGAAATCAGCCCCAGCATTTT
D: TRBD1
size: many
V: TRBV27
J: TRBJ1-5
length: 15

CDR3: CASSVTGNEKLFF
DNA: TGTGCCAGCAGTGTGACAGGGAATGAAAAACTGTTTTTT
D: TRBD1
size: many
V: TRBV6-1
J: TRBJ1-4
length: 13

CDR3: CASSNRGRDTEAFF
DNA: TGTGCCAGCAGTAACAGGGGCCGCGACACTGAAGCTTTCTTT
D: TRBD1
size: NA
V: TRBV12-3/TRBV12-4
J: TRBJ1-1
length: 14

CDR3: CASSPLGSDTQYF
DNA: TGTGCCAGTAGTCCCCTCGGGTCAGATACGCAGTATTTT
D: NA
size: NA
V: TRBV19
J: TRBJ2-3
length: 13

CDR3: CASSTNYGYHF
DNA: TGTGCCAGCAGTACAAACTATGGCTACCACTTC
D: NA
size: NA
V: TRBV28
J: TRBJ1-2
length: 11

CDR3: CASSPTGGRERVNEQFF
DNA: TGTGCCAGCAGCCCCACCGGAGGGCGGGAGCGGGTCAATGAGCAGTTCTTC
D: TRBD2
size: many
V: TRBV4-2
J: TRBJ2-1
length: 17

CDR3: CASSKPGQGLEKLFF
DNA: TGTGCCAGCAGCAAACCGGGACAGGGGCTTGAAAAACTGTTTTTT
D: TRBD1
size: NA
V: TRBV13
J: TRBJ1-4
length: 15

CDR3: CASSIVDGRGNQPQHF
DNA: TGTGCCAGTAGTATAGTTGATGGCCGGGGGAATCAGCCCCAGCATTTT
D: NA
size: many
V: TRBV19
J: TRBJ1-5
length: 16

CDR3: CSIRAGVPTDTQYF
DNA: TGTTCAATAAGAGCGGGAGTTCCCACAGATACGCAGTATTTT
D: TRBD2
size: many
V: TRBV6-1
J: TRBJ2-3
length: 14

CDR3: CSVGNPPRRETQYF
DNA: TGCAGCGTTGGAAACCCCCCCCGTAGAGAGACCCAGTACTTC
D: NA
size: many
V: TRBV29-1
J: TRBJ2-5
length: 14

CDR3: CASSLEFGGVGEQYF
DNA: TGCGCCAGCAGCTTGGAGTTTGGGGGAGTAGGCGAGCAGTACTTC
D: NA
size: medium-sized
V: TRBV5-1
J: TRBJ2-7
length: 15

CDR3: CASSLGGMGNTIYF
DNA: TGTGCCAGCAGTTTAGGGGGAATGGGAAACACCATATATTTT
D: NA
size: NA
V: TRBV27
J: TRBJ1-3
length: 14

CDR3: CSGETPDRGLVVTEAFF
DNA: TGCAGCGGAGAGACCCCGGACAGGGGGCTGGTAGTCACTGAAGCTTTCTTT
D: TRBD1
size: many
V: TRBV29-1
J: TRBJ1-1
length: 17

CDR3: CASSLDSAVLPGYTF
DNA: TGTGCCAGCAGCTTAGATTCGGCAGTCTTACCGGGCTACACCTTC
D: NA
size: many
V: TRBV11-2
J: TRBJ1-2
length: 15

CDR3: CASSYKRDQETQYF
DNA: TGTGCCAGCAGTTACAAGCGGGACCAAGAGACCCAGTACTTC
D: NA
size: medium-sized
V: TRBV6-5
J: TRBJ2-5
length: 14

CDR3: CASSILFAGGQNEQFF
DNA: TGTGCCAGTAGTATTTTGTTCGCGGGAGGGCAAAATGAGCAGTTCTTC
D: TRBD2
size: medium-sized
V: TRBV19
J: TRBJ2-1
length: 16

CDR3: CASSWAFQETQYF
DNA: TGTGCCAGCTCTTGGGCGTTTCAAGAGACCCAGTACTTC
D: NA
size: medium-sized
V: TRBV6-6
J: TRBJ2-5
length: 13

CDR3: CASSSTGTSYEQYF
DNA: TGTGCCAGCAGCTCAACAGGGACCTCCTACGAGCAGTACTTC
D: NA
size: many
V: TRBV7-9
J: TRBJ2-7
length: 14

CDR3: CASSFNGLAGYNEQFF
DNA: TGTGCCAGCAGTTTTAACGGACTAGCGGGATACAATGAGCAGTTCTTC
D: TRBD2
size: many
V: TRBV28
J: TRBJ2-1
length: 16

CDR3: CSASIENTEAFF
DNA: TGCAGTGCTAGCATTGAGAACACTGAAGCTTTCTTT
D: NA
size: many
V: TRBV20-1
J: TRBJ1-1
length: 12

CDR3: CATTTGSFGYNF
DNA: TGTGCCACTACAACAGGGTCTTTCGGCTACAACTTC
D: NA
size: few
V: TRBV6-1
J: TRBJ1-2
length: 12

CDR3: CASSLGGGDETQYF
DNA: TGTGCCAGCAGCTTAGGAGGAGGGGACGAGACCCAGTACTTC
D: NA
size: many
V: TRBV11-2
J: TRBJ2-5
length: 14

CDR3: CASSFLDRRGDTQYF
DNA: TGTGCCAGCAGTTTTTTGGACAGGAGGGGAGATACGCAGTATTTT
D: NA
size: many
V: TRBV12-3/TRBV12-4
J: TRBJ2-3
length: 15

CDR3: CASSYTIAVREFHEQFF
DNA: TGTGCCAGCAGTTACACTATAGCAGTTCGGGAGTTCCATGAGCAGTTCTTC
D: NA
size: medium-sized
V: TRBV6-5
J: TRBJ2-1
length: 17

CDR3: CASTWRSNQPQHF
DNA: TGTGCCAGCACATGGCGTAGCAATCAGCCCCAGCATTTT
D: NA
size: many
V: TRBV28
J: TRBJ1-5
length: 13

CDR3: CASSYPEGVSSPLHF
DNA: TGTGCCAGCAGTTACCCCGAAGGGGTTAGTTCACCCCTCCACTTT
D: NA
size: medium-sized
V: TRBV6-6
J: TRBJ1-6
length: 15

CDR3: CSARRQGLTQYF
DNA: TGCAGTGCTAGGCGGCAGGGGCTCACGCAGTATTTT
D: NA
size: many
V: TRBV20-1
J: TRBJ2-3
length: 12

CDR3: CASSVNTAGDEQFF
DNA: TGTGCCAGCAGCGTAAACACCGCCGGCGATGAGCAGTTCTTC
D: NA
size: medium-sized
V: TRBV9
J: TRBJ2-1
length: 14

CDR3: CASSPQGPGANVLTF
DNA: TGTGCCAGCAGCCCACAGGGGCCTGGGGCCAACGTCCTGACTTTC
D: TRBD1
size: medium-sized
V: TRBV14
J: TRBJ2-6
length: 15

CDR3: CSAGRPGDDEQFF
DNA: TGCAGTGCTGGGCGGCCCGGTGACGATGAGCAGTTCTTC
D: NA
size: many
V: TRBV20-1
J: TRBJ2-1
length: 13

CDR3: CASSLAGGSANSEQYF
DNA: TGCGCCAGCAGCTTGGCCGGGGGGTCAGCGAATTCCGAGCAGTACTTC
D: TRBD2
size: many
V: TRBV5-1
J: TRBJ2-7
length: 16

CDR3: CASTPRAGDGEQFF
DNA: TGTGCCAGCACCCCTCGAGCGGGAGATGGTGAGCAGTTCTTC
D: TRBD2
size: many
V: TRBV6-5
J: TRBJ2-1
length: 14

CDR3: CSARPGLATDNEQFF
DNA: TGCAGTGCTCGTCCTGGACTAGCGACCGACAATGAGCAGTTCTTC
D: TRBD2
size: many
V: TRBV20-1
J: TRBJ2-1
length: 15

CDR3: CSVVQLTSASYEQYF
DNA: TGCAGCGTTGTTCAGTTAACTAGCGCTTCCTACGAGCAGTACTTC
D: TRBD2
size: medium-sized
V: TRBV29-1
J: TRBJ2-7
length: 15

CDR3: CSARDRGSSNQPQHF
DNA: TGCAGTGCTAGAGATCGGGGGAGCAGCAATCAGCCCCAGCATTTT
D: NA
size: NA
V: TRBV20-1
J: TRBJ1-5
length: 15

CDR3: CASSLGTGELFF
DNA: TGTGCCAGCAGTTTAGGAACCGGGGAGCTGTTTTTT
D: NA
size: medium-sized
V: TRBV13
J: TRBJ2-2
length: 12

CDR3: CSAREGSESPEQFF
DNA: TGCAGTGCGAGGGAGGGTAGCGAGTCCCCCGAGCAGTTCTTC
D: TRBD2
size: medium-sized
V: TRBV20-1
J: TRBJ2-1
length: 14

CDR3: CASSLVLLGLAINEQFF
DNA: TGTGCCAGCAGCTTAGTACTACTTGGACTAGCTATAAATGAGCAGTTCTTC
D: TRBD2
size: many
V: TRBV11-2
J: TRBJ2-1
length: 17

CDR3: CSATYSSRKETQYF
DNA: TGCAGTGCTACCTATTCTAGCCGGAAAGAGACCCAGTACTTC
D: NA
size: few
V: TRBV20-1
J: TRBJ2-5
length: 14

CDR3: CASSQEGGRGYTF
DNA: TGTGCCAGCTCCCAAGAGGGAGGACGTGGCTACACCTTC
D: NA
size: many
V: TRBV18
J: TRBJ1-2
length: 13

CDR3: CASSSTGRDAEQYF
DNA: TGTGCCAGCAGCTCCACAGGGAGGGACGCCGAGCAGTACTTC
D: NA
size: many
V: TRBV11-3
J: TRBJ2-7
length: 14

CDR3: CSAPPSGGEKLFF
DNA: TGCAGTGCTCCCCCGTCTGGGGGGGAAAAACTGTTTTTT
D: NA
size: many
V: TRBV20-1
J: TRBJ1-4
length: 13

CDR3: CSARDQVSGSGNTIYF
DNA: TGCAGTGCTAGAGATCAAGTTAGCGGCTCTGGAAACACCATATATTTT
D: NA
size: many
V: TRBV20-1
J: TRBJ1-3
length: 16

CDR3: CATEGSGNTIYF
DNA: TGTGCCACCGAAGGTTCTGGAAACACCATATATTTT
D: NA
size: medium-sized
V: TRBV24-1
J: TRBJ1-3
length: 12

CDR3: CASSFGQAGETQYF
DNA: TGTGCTAGCAGCTTTGGGCAGGCGGGAGAGACCCAGTACTTC
D: NA
size: NA
V: TRBV7-7
J: TRBJ2-5
length: 14

CDR3: CASSGPGTVYGYGYTF
DNA: TGTGCCAGTAGTGGACCCGGGACCGTCTACGGTTATGGCTACACCTTC
D: NA
size: many
V: TRBV19
J: TRBJ1-2
length: 16

CDR3: CASSSGEAGETQYF
DNA: TGCGCCAGCAGTAGCGGAGAGGCGGGAGAGACCCAGTACTTC
D: NA
size: many
V: TRBV5-1
J: TRBJ2-5
length: 14

CDR3: CAWSAGLAGKETQYF
DNA: TGTGCCTGGAGCGCGGGACTAGCGGGAAAAGAGACCCAGTACTTC
D: TRBD2
size: medium-sized
V: TRBV30
J: TRBJ2-5
length: 15

CDR3: CSADKQSGELFF
DNA: TGCAGCGCCGACAAGCAGTCCGGGGAGCTGTTTTTT
D: NA
size: many
V: TRBV29-1
J: TRBJ2-2
length: 12

CDR3: CASSLGSVETQYF
DNA: TGTGCCAGCAGCTTAGGGTCAGTAGAGACCCAGTACTTC
D: NA
size: medium-sized
V: TRBV11-2
J: TRBJ2-5
length: 13

CDR3: CASSYEVETYEQYF
DNA: TGTGCCAGCAGTTACGAGGTGGAAACCTACGAGCAGTACTTC
D: NA
size: many
V: TRBV6-6
J: TRBJ2-7
length: 14

CDR3: CASSPIEASYEQYF
DNA: TGTGCCAGCAGCCCCATTGAAGCGTCCTACGAGCAGTACTTC
D: NA
size: many
V: TRBV7-8
J: TRBJ2-7
length: 14

CDR3: CAIGATTDTQYF
DNA: TGTGCCATCGGGGCTACCACAGATACGCAGTATTTT
D: NA
size: many
V: TRBV6-5
J: TRBJ2-3
length: 12

CDR3: CASSLQQGRETQYF
DNA: TGCGCCAGCAGCTTACAACAGGGAAGAGAGACCCAGTACTTC
D: NA
size: few
V: TRBV5-1
J: TRBJ2-5
length: 14

CDR3: CASKWRTENTEAFF
DNA: TGCGCCAGCAAATGGAGGACGGAGAACACTGAAGCTTTCTTT
D: NA
size: many
V: TRBV5-1
J: TRBJ1-1
length: 14

CDR3: CSVETAVGDGYNF
DNA: TGCAGCGTTGAAACGGCGGTCGGGGATGGCTACAACTTC
D: NA
size: NA
V: TRBV29-1
J: TRBJ1-2
length: 13

CDR3: CASSTPGNTGELFF
DNA: TGTGCCAGCAGCACCCCTGGGAACACCGGGGAGCTGTTTTTT
D: NA
size: many
V: TRBV7-9
J: TRBJ2-2
length: 14